A single sample gave rise to the 16 T cell receptor beta chains below, sequenced in a study of beta chain features in type 1 diabetes. Investigators reverse transcribed all isolated RNA, so they sequenced expressed TCRB transcripts. The protocol was immunoSEQ multiplex PCR, while the TCRdb copy is restricted to in-frame clones and leaves out a portion. The data contain 300,000 to 450,000 clones, 15% to 20% of them singletons. The specimen was naive CD4+ T cells from blood. Receptor source: a woman aged 18-35 years in good health.

The V and J genes are TRBV29-1 and TRBJ1-4, with 9 nucleotides matching TRBD1. Germline-derived CDR1 and CDR2 are SQVTM and ANQGSEA. V shed 8 bases and J 3 bases; nucleotides not matched to a gene: 13. This CDR3 spans 16 amino acids. Here the CDR3 DNA reads TGCAGCCTTGGACAGGGGATGGTGAGCGCTAATGAAAAACTGTTTTTT. Its translation is CSLGQGMVSANEKLFF.

The V gene is TRBV18, the J gene TRBJ1-1, with TRBD1 matching 7 bases. CDR1 is KGHSH, CDR2 LQKENI, per germline. The CDR3 is made up of 11 amino acids. V was pared by 5 bases and J by 8 bases, with 2 bases of the junction left unmatched. The chain's CDR3 is CASSSQGEAFF. CDR3 nucleotides: TGTGCCAGCTCATCACAGGGGGAAGCTTTCTTT.

This clone was recorded once. The chain combines TRBV7-2 with TRBJ2-7; possibly TRBD2 for D (5 bases). Germline CDR1 reads SGHTA; CDR2 reads FQGNSA. The V and J ends lost 0 bases and 4 bases respectively, with 22 bases between them. The CDR3 extends over 18 amino acids. CDR3 nucleotide sequence: TGTGCCAGCAGCTTAGCGGGTCCCCTAGCTTATACTTTGTACGAGCAGTACTTC. It specifies CASSLAGPLAYTLYEQYF.

This clone has more than one count but fewer than ten. The rearrangement links TRBV2 to TRBJ2-6; 8 bases line up with TRBD1. CDR3 length: 14 amino acids. Germline CDR1 is SNHLY and CDR2 is FYNNEI. V lost 6 bases to trimming and J lost 3 bases; unmatched junction nucleotides: 1. The CDR3 here is CASRDRDGANVLTF. Written as DNA, the CDR3 is TGTGCCAGCAGGGACAGGGATGGGGCCAACGTCCTGACTTTC.

J is TRBJ1-2 and V is TRBV2; 8 bases agree with TRBD1. Unmatched junction bases numbered 5, after V lost 7 bases and J lost 4 bases. Germline CDR1 SNHLY, CDR2 FYNNEI. This CDR3 spans 13 amino acids. The DNA of the CDR3 is TGTGCCAGCACCGGAGGACAGGGCTATGGCTACACCTTC. This translates into CASTGGQGYGYTF.

The chain uses TRBV30 and TRBJ2-1; tentative D call: TRBD1 (6 bases). Per the germline V gene, CDR1 is GTSNPN and CDR2 is SVGIG (reference sequence). V lost 0 bases, J lost 5 bases, and 8 bases lay in between. The CDR3 has 13 amino acids. The CDR3, as DNA: TGTGCCTGGAGTGTACGGACAGACAATGAGCAGTTCTTC. Translating it yields CAWSVRTDNEQFF.

This clone was counted only a few times. The V and J genes are TRBV19 and TRBJ1-1, with D tentatively TRBD1 (6 bases). Germline V CDR1 and CDR2: LNHDA, SQIVND (reference sequence). With 2 bases removed from V and 0 bases from J, the gap between germline ends came to 22 bases. The CDR3 is 19 amino acids. CDR3 amino acids: CASSITSGRGARMNTEAFF. The DNA for the CDR3 is TGTGCCAGTAGTATAACCTCGGGTCGGGGGGCGCGCATGAACACTGAAGCTTTCTTT.

The chain is built from TRBV5-4 and TRBJ2-1; TRBD2 is a possible D gene (5 bases). The ends were cut back, 3 bases at V and 4 bases at J, with 20 bases in the middle. The CDR3 loop spans 17 amino acids. CDR1 and CDR2 (germline): SGHNT, YYREEE (reference sequence). The CDR3 coding sequence is TGTGCCAGCAGCTCTGACCGGCCGGGATATCGGTACAATGAGCAGTTCTTC. Translation: CASSSDRPGYRYNEQFF.

In this sample, this clone turned up a few times. The V call is TRBV5-4, the J call TRBJ1-2; 10 bases are shared with TRBD1. Trimming at V came to 0 bases and at J to 5 bases, leaving 7 bases not matched to a gene. Germline loops: CDR1 SGHNT, CDR2 YYREEE (reference sequence). This CDR3 is built from 16 residues. CDR3: CASSLDSRTGGYGYTF. CDR3 bases: TGTGCCAGCAGCTTGGATTCCCGGACAGGGGGATATGGCTACACCTTC.

This chain links TRBV30 with TRBJ1-2; TRBD1 might be the D (5 bases). V shed 3 bases and J shed 4 bases, with 12 bases lying between them. The CDR3 covers 13 residues. CDR1 is GTSNPN, CDR2 SVGIG, per germline (reference sequence). CDR3 DNA sequence: TGTGCCTGGAGAAGGGGATTAGGCTATGGCTACACCTTC. It specifies CAWRRGLGYGYTF.

The J gene is TRBJ2-1, the V gene TRBV5-1; no clear D gene. Germline CDR1 SGHRS, CDR2 YFSETQ. The V gene lost 2 bases and the J gene lost 0 bases, with 9 bases spanning the gap. The CDR3 covers 15 residues. CDR3 coding DNA: TGCGCCAGCAGCTTAGCCTCCGCCTCCTACAATGAGCAGTTCTTC. It encodes CASSLASASYNEQFF.

The chain couples TRBV15 to TRBJ2-3; D remains unclear. V was cut by 5 bases and J by 6 bases, with 15 bases left in between. CDR1 and CDR2 (germline): LNHNV, YYDKDF (reference sequence). The CDR3 spans 14 residues. The CDR3 DNA reads TGTGCCACCAGCGTAGACCCTGGGCTGGATACGCAGTATTTT. Amino acids: CATSVDPGLDTQYF.

This clone was seen a handful of times. The gene calls are TRBV2 and TRBJ2-1; 8 bases agree with TRBD2. CDR3 length: 15 amino acids. Germline V lookup: CDR1 SNHLY, CDR2 FYNNEI. The trim removed 8 bases at V and 8 bases at J, leaving 14 bases unmatched. Written as DNA, the CDR3 is TGTGCCAGCCTCTTTAGCGGGACATCCCTCGATGAGCAGTTCTTC. It codes for CASLFSGTSLDEQFF. The entire variable domain, with the rest obtained from reference TRBV2 and TRBJ2-1, is as follows: EPEVTQTPSHQVTQMGQEVILRCVPISNHLYFYWYRQILGQKVEFLVSFYNNEISEKSEIFDDQFSVERPDGSNFTLKIRSTKLEDSAMYFCASLFSGTSLDEQFFGPGTRLTVL.

The rearrangement joins TRBV29-1 to TRBJ1-1, with a tentative D call TRBD1 (5 bases). Germline-derived CDR1 and CDR2 are SQVTM and ANQGSEA. The CDR3 loop spans 18 amino acids. V was cut by 0 bases and J by 0 bases, with 20 bases left in between. Here the CDR3 DNA reads TGCAGCGTTGAAGATCGGGTAAGGGGCAGATCGATGAACACTGAAGCTTTCTTT. It is translated as CSVEDRVRGRSMNTEAFF.

This clone was picked up a small number of times. The chain links TRBV5-1 to TRBJ1-4; TRBD1 matches 7 bases. The CDR3 covers 15 residues. Germline V gives CDR1 SGHRS, CDR2 YFSETQ. The V gene end was trimmed by 5 bases and the J gene end by 3 bases; junction bases not matched to a gene: 7. The CDR3 DNA reads as TGCGCCAGCAGTTTACTGGGACAGTCTAATGAAAAACTGTTTTTT. Protein sequence: CASSLLGQSNEKLFF.

J is TRBJ2-1 and V is TRBV11-2; TRBD2 matches at 7 bases. Germline V lookup: CDR1 SGHAT, CDR2 FQNNGV. The CDR3 covers 14 residues. Trimming cost V 3 bases and J 7 bases; bases outside gene matches: 6. The chain's CDR3 is CASSFRRGVNEQFF. CDR3 DNA sequence: TGTGCCAGCAGCTTTCGCCGGGGGGTGAATGAGCAGTTCTTC.